One sample yielded the 17 T cell receptor beta chains listed below, sequenced in a study of blood T cell repertoires in COVID-19 (TCRdb year 2020). Library generation was performed with the immunoSEQ multiplex PCR assay. This is the immuneACCESS table as TCRdb keeps it, with only in-frame sequences that have V and J called. A part of the clones is gone; compared with another copy, unresolved V genes explain less than half, and the rest is unexplained. The sample has 200,000 to 250,000 clones on record, 88% of them singletons. Of the sample, around 3.7% is held by the ten largest clones. The sample consisted of PBMCs or T cells enriched from blood (not recorded which). The receptors were sampled from a woman in her twenties or thirties who had been exposed to COVID-19.

The V gene is TRBV19, the J gene TRBJ1-2, with D tentatively TRBD1 (5 bases). CDR1 is LNHDA, CDR2 SQIVND, per germline (reference sequence). The germline V and J ends were trimmed by 5 bases and 4 bases, with 14 bases remaining between them. The CDR3 totals 14 residues. DNA for the CDR3: TGTGCCAGTAGTCCCGGGGGAGGGAGCTATGGCTACACCTTC. Protein: CASSPGGGSYGYTF.

J is TRBJ2-1 and V is TRBV5-1; D not resolved. Trimming stripped 3 bases from V and 0 bases from J, with 10 bases between. The germline V gene has CDR1 SGHRS and CDR2 YFSETQ. The CDR3 contains 15 residues. The CDR3 DNA reads TGCGCCAGCAGCTCCGGTAGTAGCTCCTACAATGAGCAGTTCTTC. This gives the protein CASSSGSSSYNEQFF. The whole variable domain, remainder taken from reference TRBV5-1 and TRBJ2-1, is KAGVTQTPRYLIKTRGQQVTLSCSPISGHRSVSWYQQTPGQGLQFLFEYFSETQRNKGNFPGRFSGRQFSNSRSEMNVSTLELGDSALYLCASSSGSSSYNEQFFGPGTRLTVL.

This clone was seen just once. This chain links TRBV9 with TRBJ2-1; 7 bases align to TRBD2. This CDR3 comprises 15 residues. Germline-derived CDR1 and CDR2 are SGDLS and YYNGEE. Losses at the gene ends were 4 bases for V and 3 bases for J; bases not matched to a gene: 7. CDR3 sequence reads: CASSPGLEVYNEQFF. The CDR3 DNA sequence: TGTGCCAGCAGCCCTGGACTAGAAGTCTACAATGAGCAGTTCTTC.

This clone was detected once. The chain joins TRBV28 to TRBJ2-7; tentative D call: TRBD2 (6 bases). Trimming cost V 7 bases and J 2 bases, with 18 bases left between them. The CDR3 has 15 residues. Germline V gene sequence: CDR1 MDHEN, CDR2 SYDVKM. The CDR3 region has the DNA TGTGCCAGCATTAAGGTGGGAGGTGGCGCCTACGAGCAGTACTTC. Translation gives CASIKVGGGAYEQYF.

The CDR3 protein is CSVELGLTKETQYF. As DNA, the CDR3 is TGCAGCGTTGAATTAGGACTAACCAAAGAGACCCAGTACTTC. V gene TRBV29-1 combines with J gene TRBJ2-5, with TRBD2 as a possible D gene (6 bases). The germline V and J ends were trimmed by 2 bases and 3 bases, with 13 bases remaining between them. The CDR3 length is 14 residues. Germline V gene sequence: CDR1 SQVTM, CDR2 ANQGSEA.

This chain joins TRBV4-2 and TRBJ2-1, with D perhaps matching TRBD2 (5 bases). The germline CDR1 and CDR2 sequences are LGHNA and YNFKEQ. V dropped 2 bases and J dropped 9 bases, with 23 bases sitting between them. CDR3 length: 17 amino acids. CDR3 sequence (DNA): TGTGCCAGCAGCCAACCCTTGACTTTTGGGAGCAAGGGTGAGCAGTTCTTC. It specifies CASSQPLTFGSKGEQFF.

The rearrangement joins TRBV19 to TRBJ1-1, with 7 nucleotides matching TRBD1. The junction had 8 bases not matched to a gene; V was cut back by 6 bases and J by 1 base. The germline V gene has CDR1 LNHDA and CDR2 SQIVND (reference sequence). The CDR3 is 15 residues long. For the CDR3, the DNA is TGTGCCAGTAGGATCACAGGGGCTGGGAACACTGAAGCTTTCTTT. It yields the protein CASRITGAGNTEAFF.

V gene TRBV7-9 combines with J gene TRBJ1-2; 8 nucleotides agree with TRBD1. From germline, CDR1 is SEHNR and CDR2 FQNEAQ (reference sequence). CDR3 size: 13 residues. V was clipped by 4 bases and J by 3 bases; unmatched bases: 1. The CDR3 DNA is TGTGCCAGCAGCTCAGGGGGCCACTATGGCTACACCTTC. This codes for CASSSGGHYGYTF.

The CDR3 coding sequence is TGTGCTAGTGGTTTGACTCTGCGCTCCTACGAGCAGTACTTC. Protein product: CASGLTLRSYEQYF. V and J are TRBV12-5 and TRBJ2-7; no clear D. The CDR3 extends over 14 amino acids. Germline values: CDR1 LGHNT, CDR2 FRNRAP. V lost 2 bases and J lost 0, with 8 bases in between.

The chain is built from TRBV7-9 and TRBJ2-7, with 8 bases fitting TRBD1. The length of the CDR3 is 14 residues. With V trimmed by 3 bases and J by 6 bases, 7 bases remained unmatched. Germline values: CDR1 SEHNR, CDR2 FQNEAQ (reference sequence). The chain's CDR3 is CASSFRDRSGEQYF. The DNA for the CDR3 is TGTGCCAGCAGCTTTCGGGACAGGTCGGGCGAGCAGTACTTC.

For the CDR3, the DNA is TGTGCCAGCAGTTACTCGGCGGGGAACACTGAAGCTTTCTTT. Protein sequence: CASSYSAGNTEAFF. The V gene is TRBV6-5, the J gene TRBJ1-1; D ambiguous. Deletions cut 0 bases from V and 1 base from J, with 6 bases between. This CDR3 is 14 amino acids long. Germline values: CDR1 MNHEY, CDR2 SVGAGI.

The chain combines TRBV5-4 with TRBJ2-1; 10 nucleotides align to TRBD2. The junction had 1 base not matched to a gene; V was cut back by 3 bases and J by 4 bases. This CDR3 is built from 14 residues. CDR1 is SGHNT and CDR2 is YYREEE in the germline V gene (reference sequence). Written as DNA, the CDR3 is TGTGCCAGCAGCTGGACTAGCGGATACAATGAGCAGTTCTTC. Amino acid sequence: CASSWTSGYNEQFF.

The CDR3 spells CASSLNRGNTIYF. The CDR3 coding sequence is TGTGCCAGCAGCTTGAACAGGGGAAACACCATATATTTT. The V gene is TRBV5-4, the J gene TRBJ1-3, with D possibly TRBD1 on 5 matching bases. The CDR3 covers 13 residues. In germline, CDR1 is SGHNT, CDR2 YYREEE (reference sequence). The ends were cut back, 1 base at V and 4 bases at J, with 6 bases in the middle.

V and J are TRBV15 and TRBJ1-5; D may be TRBD1 (6 bases). The V end lost 4 bases, the J end lost 4 bases, and 11 bases lay between the germline ends. The CDR3 consists of 14 residues. CDR1 LNHNV and CDR2 YYDKDF come from the germline V gene (reference sequence). In DNA, the CDR3 is TGTGCCACCAGCACGGACAGTAGGAATCAGCCCCAGCATTTT. This encodes CATSTDSRNQPQHF.

In this sample, this clone turned up once. The V gene is TRBV7-3, the J gene TRBJ2-3; tentative D call: TRBD2 (6 bases). Per the germline V gene, CDR1 is SGHTA and CDR2 is FQGTGA. The length of the CDR3 is 15 residues. V shed 5 bases and J shed 2 bases, with 14 bases lying between them. In DNA form, the CDR3 reads TGTGCCAGCAGCCCCGGACTACCCTCCACAGATACGCAGTATTTT. It yields the protein CASSPGLPSTDTQYF.

V gene TRBV4-1 combines with J gene TRBJ1-3; the D is unclear. Germline CDR1 and CDR2: MGHRA and YSYEKL. V was shortened by 2 bases and J by 2 bases, with 4 bases between the two germline ends. The CDR3 consists of 13 residues. CDR3 protein: CASSQTPGNTIYF. The CDR3 nucleotides read TGCGCCAGCAGCCAAACTCCTGGAAACACCATATATTTT.

The chain carries TRBV3-1 (or the pseudogene TRBV3-2) and TRBJ2-5, with 7 bases fitting TRBD2. This CDR3 has 20 residues. CDR1 LGHDT and CDR2 YNNKEL come from the germline V gene (reference sequence). The trim removed 5 bases at V and 2 bases at J, leaving 23 bases unmatched. CDR3 region: CASSKGRGLADRRPQETQYF. CDR3 coding DNA: TGTGCCAGCAGCAAAGGTCGAGGTCTAGCGGATCGCAGACCTCAAGAGACCCAGTACTTC.